This T cell receptor beta chain was captured in a study of cytomegalovirus exposure and HLA in healthy donors. About the research overall: Per a later analysis, the 550 to 850 first-cohort and some 130 validation repertoires shared one platform. Study-level points and caveats: Researchers counted around 160 TCR beta chains as cytomegalovirus-associated.

V lost 6 bases and J lost 0, with 37 bases in between. The CDR3 has 23 residues. Germline CDR1 SGHRS, CDR2 YFSETQ. The donors were members of the validation cohort, which comprised under 150 subjects and was separate from the first cohort of several hundred subjects. Sequenced by immunoSEQ multiplex PCR; TCRdb stores in-frame clones only, minus some. In the table there are about 71,000 clones, 94% of which are singletons. A word on this clone: Its antigen is not known.

This TCR was recovered from a man younger than 35 in good health and CMV-seropositive. The genes are TRBV5-1 and TRBJ1-5; tentative D call: TRBD1 (6 bases). The specimen was PBMCs. The CDR3 DNA sequence: TGCGCCAGCAACCAGGGGAGAGGGGCGCTATCCGGGCCTCCTGAATATAGCAATCAGCCCCAGCATTTT. It translates to CASNQGRGALSGPPEYSNQPQHF.